The T cell receptor (beta chain) described here comes from a study of blood T cell repertoires in COVID-19. On the study more broadly: The United States, Italy and Spain provided the acute and convalescent COVID-19 samples. Nucleic acid was either cDNA or gDNA, and it came from T cells, B-cell-depleted T cells, or PBMCs.

Source study methods: Using reference gene primer amplification, nucleated cell counts were estimated. Clones were sequenced by immunoSEQ multiplex PCR, and TCRdb holds only the in-frame ones, with some missing. For V, J and clone size, that table is used; D and trimming come from the DNA. The table includes some 300,000 clones, just under 90% detected once. The specimen was peripheral blood. This clonotype originated in a woman in her 30s with COVID-19, enrolled during active disease.

CDR3 in amino acids: CASSRSALAQQPQHF. The CDR3 DNA reads TGTGCCAGCAGCCGGTCGGCGCTAGCCCAACAGCCCCAGCATTTT. The genes are TRBV21-1 and TRBJ1-5. TRBV21-1 is an annotated pseudogene. The CDR3 extends over 15 amino acids.